Shown below are 25 T cell receptor beta chains from a single sample sequenced in a study of T cell repertoires in cytomegalovirus infection. From the reads, TCRdb called clonotypes with MiXCR, one entry per CDR3 protein. The sample shows about 310,000 distinct CDR3 sequences, 15% to 20% of them seen only once. Sequencing used PBMCs. The receptor source for this set is a human donor in good health (CMV status not recorded). Some clones in this sample may be carry-over from other donors' samples.

This clonotype was detected ten times or more. The rearrangement links TRBV12-3 or TRBV12-4 to TRBJ1-1; tentative D call: TRBD1 (5 bases). The CDR3 sequence is 13 residues long. The V end lost 3 bases, the J end lost 11 bases, and 16 bases lay between the germline ends. The DNA of the CDR3 is TGTGCCAGCAGTTTGCACCCGGGACTTAAGGCTTTCTTT. It is translated as CASSLHPGLKAFF.

The genes are TRBV19 and TRBJ1-5, with D unclear. The V end lost 3 bases, the J end lost 3 bases, and 9 bases lay between the germline ends. This CDR3 is 14 amino acids long. CDR1 LNHDA and CDR2 SQIVND come from the germline V gene (reference sequence). CDR3 DNA sequence: TGTGCCAGTAGTATTGCCAACCTCAATCAGCCCCAGCATTTT. Amino acids: CASSIANLNQPQHF.

This clonotype was detected many times. The rearrangement links TRBV28 to TRBJ1-5; no firm D call. This CDR3 is 12 amino acids long. The V and J ends lost 8 bases and 5 bases respectively, with 10 bases between them. Germline CDR1 MDHEN, CDR2 SYDVKM. This CDR3 is CASRNWDQPQHF. CDR3 sequence (DNA): TGTGCCAGCCGCAATTGGGATCAGCCCCAGCATTTT.

This clonotype was picked up a small number of times. This chain uses TRBV5-1 with TRBJ1-1; 9 bases map to TRBD1. The germline CDR1 and CDR2 sequences are SGHRS and YFSETQ. V trimming: 3 bases; J trimming: 0 bases; junction bases outside the gene matches: 3. This CDR3 spans 15 amino acids. DNA for the CDR3: TGCGCCAGCAGCTCTCGGACAGGGGTGAACACTGAAGCTTTCTTT. Translation gives CASSSRTGVNTEAFF.

This clonotype was detected only a few times. The chain joins TRBV5-1 to TRBJ1-1; 8 bases are a match to TRBD1. J was trimmed by 4 bases and V by 0 bases; bases with no gene match: 2. Per the germline V gene, CDR1 is SGHRS and CDR2 is YFSETQ. The CDR3 is 14 amino acids. The CDR3 spells CASSLGQGSTEAFF. CDR3 sequence (DNA): TGCGCCAGCAGCTTGGGACAGGGGAGCACTGAAGCTTTCTTT.

The CDR3 protein is CASTSLGGAMDGYTF. The CDR3, as DNA: TGTGCCAGCACCTCTCTGGGGGGGGCAATGGATGGCTACACCTTC. This chain links TRBV2 with TRBJ1-2; maybe TRBD1 (6 bases). The germline gives CDR1 SNHLY, CDR2 FYNNEI. The CDR3 spans 15 residues. V shed 7 bases and J shed 6 bases, with 21 bases lying between them.

J is TRBJ2-7 and V is TRBV28, with D possibly being TRBD2 (6 bases). CDR3 length: 14 residues. The germline V gene encodes CDR1 MDHEN and CDR2 SYDVKM. Trimming pared 1 base from V and 6 bases from J, leaving 13 bases between. The CDR3 spells CASSLLQEGLEQYF. Written as DNA, the CDR3 is TGTGCCAGCAGTTTATTACAGGAGGGTCTCGAGCAGTACTTC.

The chain recombines TRBV4-3 with TRBJ1-2; 7 bases match TRBD1. The CDR3 extends over 16 amino acids. Trimming at V came to 2 bases and at J to 5 bases, leaving 11 bases not matched to a gene. Germline CDR1 and CDR2: LGHNA and YSLEER. CDR3 in amino acids: CASSQTGEGAWYGYTF. Written as DNA, the CDR3 is TGCGCCAGCAGCCAAACAGGGGAGGGAGCTTGGTATGGCTACACCTTC.

A remark on this clonotype: A read error may be the cause here, since a much bigger clone is one base away. The chain links TRBV6-6 to TRBJ1-1; D not certain. CDR3 size: 13 residues. Looked up from germline, CDR1 is MNHNY and CDR2 is SVGAGI (reference sequence). As DNA, the CDR3 is TGTCCCAGCAGTCGACCGGAGTGGACTGAAGCTTTCTTT. Translated: CPSSRPEWTEAFF.

There are a few counts of this clonotype. The rearrangement uses TRBV29-1 and TRBJ2-3; the D gene is possibly TRBD2 (5 bases). Germline V gives CDR1 SQVTM, CDR2 ANQGSEA. The ends were cut back, 4 bases at V and 2 bases at J, with 13 bases in the middle. This CDR3 comprises 14 residues. The CDR3 DNA follows: TGCAGCGTTGGGAGGAACGAGTACACAGATACGCAGTATTTT. This sequence encodes CSVGRNEYTDTQYF.

The chain is built from TRBV4-1 and TRBJ2-3; 11 bases align to TRBD2. V shed 4 bases and J 0 bases; nucleotides not matched to a gene: 12. The CDR3 extends over 19 amino acids. Germline CDR1 is MGHRA and CDR2 is YSYEKL. The DNA of the CDR3 is TGCGCCAGCAGCCTTGTCAGCCTAGCGGGGGGCCCTAGCACAGATACGCAGTATTTT. The encoded protein is CASSLVSLAGGPSTDTQYF.

V usage is TRBV19 and J usage is TRBJ2-1; D call uncertain. Trimming cost V 6 bases and J 0 bases, with 12 bases left between them. The CDR3 consists of 15 residues. The germline CDR1 and CDR2 sequences are LNHDA and SQIVND (reference sequence). For the CDR3, the DNA is TGTGCCAGTAGCAAACAGCGCAGCTCCTACAATGAGCAGTTCTTC. Translation: CASSKQRSSYNEQFF.

This clonotype was counted at least ten times. The gene calls are TRBV7-9 and TRBJ1-1, with a tentative D call TRBD1 (5 bases). Germline loops: CDR1 SEHNR, CDR2 FQNEAQ (reference sequence). Trimming cost V 8 bases and J 3 bases, with 10 bases left between them. This CDR3 region has 12 residues. CDR3 sequence (DNA): TGTGCCAGCGTCGGCAGGGACACTGAAGCTTTCTTT. Its protein is CASVGRDTEAFF.

CDR3 in amino acids: CASSQEWVSGTDTYEQYF. DNA of the CDR3: TGCGCCAGCAGCCAAGAATGGGTTAGTGGGACGGATACCTACGAGCAGTACTTC. The rearrangement links TRBV4-3 to TRBJ2-7, with D perhaps being TRBD1 or TRBD2 (5 bases each). V lost 0 bases, J lost 2 bases, and 20 bases lay in between. The CDR3 is made up of 18 amino acids. Looked up from germline, CDR1 is LGHNA and CDR2 is YSLEER.

The V call is TRBV10-3, the J call TRBJ1-4; a possible D gene is TRBD1 (6 bases). Germline CDR1 reads ENHRY; CDR2 reads SYGVKD. The CDR3 is 14 residues long. V shed 10 bases and J shed 2 bases, with 14 bases lying between them. Written as DNA, the CDR3 is TGTGCCACGCGGAGGGGGGTGACTAATGAAAAACTGTTTTTT. Residues: CATRRGVTNEKLFF.

On this clonotype itself: This may be a read error, as it is one base from a much larger clone. This chain uses TRBV4-1 with TRBJ1-1; D ambiguous. The CDR3 runs 15 residues. The germline V gene has CDR1 MGHRA and CDR2 YSYEKL. CDR3 DNA sequence: TGCGCCAGCAGCCAACGCGAGAGGGCGAACACTGTAGCTTTCTTT. It encodes CASSQRERANTVAFF.

In its sample, this clonotype was seen many times. The V gene is TRBV10-3, the J gene TRBJ2-2; unclear D gene. Germline loops: CDR1 ENHRY, CDR2 SYGVKD. The CDR3 covers 12 residues. Trimming left V 10 bases short and J 6 bases short, with 12 bases between. The CDR3 reads CATGSSSGELFF. DNA for the CDR3: TGTGCCACCGGATCGAGTTCCGGGGAGCTGTTTTTT.

This clonotype showed up many times. The chain employs TRBV28 and TRBJ1-5; perhaps TRBD1 as D (6 bases). CDR3 length: 14 residues. Trimming left V 6 bases short and J 2 bases short, with 11 bases between. The germline gives CDR1 MDHEN, CDR2 SYDVKM. The CDR3, as DNA: TGTGCCAGCAGAGTCGGACAGCGCAATCAGCCCCAGCATTTT. Its translation: CASRVGQRNQPQHF. Full variable domain (remainder filled in from reference TRBV28 and TRBJ1-5): DVKVTQSSRYLVKRTGEKVFLECVQDMDHENMFWYRQDPGLGLRLIYFSYDVKMKEKGDIPEGYSVSREKKERFSLILESASTNQTSMYLCASRVGQRNQPQHFGDGTRLSIL.

The genes are TRBV20-1 and TRBJ1-2; weak D call: TRBD1 (6 bases). Germline V lookup: CDR1 DFQATT, CDR2 SNEGSKA (reference sequence). The V gene lost 0 bases and the J gene lost 8 bases, with 19 bases spanning the gap. CDR3 length: 15 amino acids. The DNA for the CDR3 is TGCAGTGCTAGAGATCAATCTTCCGGGGGCTTAGGCTACACCTTC. This codes for CSARDQSSGGLGYTF.

The chain carries TRBV5-1 and TRBJ2-3; weak D call: TRBD1 (6 bases). Germline V lookup: CDR1 SGHRS, CDR2 YFSETQ. The CDR3 loop spans 15 amino acids. V was shortened by 0 bases and J by 1 base, with 9 bases between the two germline ends. As DNA, the CDR3 is TGCGCCAGCAGCTTGGGAGCAGGGGGCACAGATACGCAGTATTTT. Encoded protein: CASSLGAGGTDTQYF.

At least ten counts were recorded for this clonotype. The gene calls are TRBV19 and TRBJ1-5; no reliable D call. Germline V gene sequence: CDR1 LNHDA, CDR2 SQIVND (reference sequence). V dropped 4 bases and J dropped 7 bases, with 8 bases sitting between them. CDR3 length: 12 amino acids. The CDR3 loop reads CASSRYSQPQHF. The CDR3 nucleotides are TGTGCCAGTAGTAGGTACTCCCAGCCCCAGCATTTT.

The rearrangement links TRBV6-5 to TRBJ2-6; no reliable D call. CDR3 length equals 15 residues. Germline V gene sequence: CDR1 MNHEY, CDR2 SVGAGI. The V end lost 4 bases, the J end lost 0 bases, and 7 bases lay between the germline ends. The DNA of the CDR3 is TGTGCCAGCAGTTGGGAAGACTCTGGGGCCAACGTCCTGACTTTC. Translated, it gives CASSWEDSGANVLTF.

The gene calls are TRBV15 and TRBJ2-5; D possibly uses TRBD1 or TRBD2 (5 bases each). V dropped 5 bases and J dropped 2 bases, with 12 bases sitting between them. CDR1 and CDR2 (germline): LNHNV, YYDKDF (reference sequence). CDR3 length equals 14 residues. The DNA of the CDR3 is TGTGCCACCAGCCCACGGGGCAGGCAAGAGACCCAGTACTTC. Translated: CATSPRGRQETQYF.

This chain joins TRBV7-2 and TRBJ1-1; no clear D. The CDR3 extends over 12 amino acids. Germline loops: CDR1 SGHTA, CDR2 FQGNSA. V was clipped by 5 bases and J by 6 bases, with 10 bases between them. The CDR3 DNA follows: TGTGCCAGCAGCCCGAGGTTCCCTGAAGCTTTCTTT. Its protein is CASSPRFPEAFF.

At least ten counts were recorded for this clonotype. V and J are TRBV7-2 and TRBJ1-2; D uncertain. Germline loops: CDR1 SGHTA, CDR2 FQGNSA. The V end was cut by 5 bases, the J end by 2 bases, with 15 bases between. The CDR3 extends over 15 amino acids. CDR3 sequence reads: CASSENGPLNYGYTF. CDR3 coding DNA: TGTGCCAGCAGCGAAAACGGGCCTTTAAACTATGGCTACACCTTC. Full variable domain (outside the CDR3, taken from reference TRBV7-2 and TRBJ1-2): GAGVSQSPSNKVTEKGKDVELRCDPISGHTALYWYRQSLGQGLEFLIYFQGNSAPDKSGLPSDRFSAERTGGSVSTLTIQRTQQEDSAVYLCASSENGPLNYGYTFGSGTRLTVV.